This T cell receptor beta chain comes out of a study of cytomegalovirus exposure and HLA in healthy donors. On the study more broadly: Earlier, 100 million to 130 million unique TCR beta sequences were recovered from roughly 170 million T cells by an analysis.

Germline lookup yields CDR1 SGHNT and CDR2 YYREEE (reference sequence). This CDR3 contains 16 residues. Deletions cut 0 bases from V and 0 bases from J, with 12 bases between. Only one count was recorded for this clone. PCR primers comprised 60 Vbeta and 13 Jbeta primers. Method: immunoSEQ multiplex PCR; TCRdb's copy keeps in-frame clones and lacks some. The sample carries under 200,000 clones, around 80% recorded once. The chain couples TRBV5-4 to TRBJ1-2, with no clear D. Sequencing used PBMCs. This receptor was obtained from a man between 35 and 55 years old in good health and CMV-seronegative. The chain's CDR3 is CASSLVSRLANYGYTF. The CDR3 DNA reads TGTGCCAGCAGCTTGGTCAGCCGGCTAGCTAACTATGGCTACACCTTC.